The 31 T cell receptor beta chains in this list originate from one sample, sequenced in a study of shared clonotypes between healthy human individuals. CD8 cells regarded as naive lacked CD45RO, were positively chosen for CCR7, and omitted terminally differentiated effector memory CD45RA+ cells. Method: immunoSEQ multiplex PCR; TCRdb's copy keeps in-frame clones and lacks some. There are around 2,000,000 clones in the sample; about 92% occur only once, and roughly 1.7% lies in the top ten. Sequencing was performed on naive CD8+ T cells from PBMCs. The source is a man aged 18-30 years in good health. Some clones in this sample may be carry-over from other donors' samples.

This clone came up a few times. Other DNA variants within this sample encode the same CDR3. The chain has TRBV19 and TRBJ2-1; 7 bases line up with TRBD1. V lost 0 bases and J lost 2; bases outside the gene matches: 1. CDR3 length equals 15 residues. Germline V gene lookup returns CDR1 LNHDA and CDR2 SQIVND (reference sequence). The CDR3 DNA is TGTGCCAGTAGTATAGAAGGGGGCGCCTACAATGAGCAGTTCTTC. It codes for CASSIEGGAYNEQFF.

The CDR3: CASSPAIKGLAGDGEQYF. The DNA of the CDR3 is TGCGCCAGCAGCCCTGCTATAAAAGGACTAGCGGGAGACGGCGAGCAGTACTTC. The rearrangement links TRBV5-1 to TRBJ2-7; 13 bases agree with TRBD2. CDR1 is SGHRS and CDR2 is YFSETQ in the germline V gene. The CDR3 spans 18 residues. V gave up 4 bases and J gave up 6 bases; unmatched junction bases: 16.

This clone appeared a few times. CDR3 loop: CASSYSWTGDPYGYTF. In nucleotides, the CDR3 is TGTGCCAGCAGTTACTCCTGGACAGGGGATCCCTATGGCTACACCTTC. The chain carries TRBV6-5 and TRBJ1-2, with 9 bases that match TRBD1. The CDR3 has 16 amino acids. In germline, CDR1 is MNHEY, CDR2 SVGAGI. V was clipped by 0 bases and J by 4 bases; unmatched bases: 6.

This clone showed up just once. The V call is TRBV4-1, the J call TRBJ2-7; a possible D gene is TRBD2 (5 bases). This CDR3 has 15 amino acids. Germline V gene data show CDR1 as MGHRA and CDR2 as YSYEKL. The germline V and J ends were trimmed by 1 base and 4 bases, with 14 bases remaining between them. CDR3 in amino acids: CASSQGRSGRYEQYF. As DNA, the CDR3 is TGCGCCAGCAGCCAAGGGAGAAGCGGCCGGTACGAGCAGTACTTC.

This clone was counted a few times. The same CDR3 arises from other DNA sequences in this sample as well. The chain uses TRBV6-5 and TRBJ2-7, with unresolved D. Germline V gene sequence: CDR1 MNHEY, CDR2 SVGAGI. V was cut by 0 bases and J by 1 base, with 7 bases left in between. The CDR3 loop spans 14 amino acids. The CDR3 spells CASSYSAGSYEQYF. The CDR3 nucleotides are TGTGCCAGCAGTTACTCGGCAGGATCCTACGAGCAGTACTTC.

The chain joins TRBV9 to TRBJ1-1; D remains unclear. Germline CDR1 SGDLS, CDR2 YYNGEE. The CDR3 spans 15 residues. Trimming took 4 bases from V and 1 from J, leaving 14 bases between them. CDR3 coding DNA: TGTGCCAGCAGCCCATTTTCGGGGTCGAACACTGAAGCTTTCTTT. Translated, it gives CASSPFSGSNTEAFF.

The chain couples TRBV7-2 to TRBJ1-4; D uncertain. Trimming cost V 2 bases and J 6 bases, with 13 bases left between them. CDR1 SGHTA and CDR2 FQGNSA come from the germline V gene. CDR3 length equals 15 residues. The DNA of the CDR3 is TGTGCCAGCAGCTTAAAAAGGCTTGGATATGAAAAACTGTTTTTT. It yields the protein CASSLKRLGYEKLFF.

The chain is built from TRBV25-1 and TRBJ2-5, with a tentative D call TRBD1 (6 bases). CDR1 MGHDK and CDR2 SYGVNS come from the germline V gene. The CDR3 runs to 16 residues. V lost 3 bases and J lost 7, with 21 bases in between. DNA for the CDR3: TGTGCCAGCAGTGACCTGATGGACAGCCAGAGTTTGACCCAGTACTTC. It is translated as CASSDLMDSQSLTQYF.

In regard to this clone: Other nucleotide sequences in the sample specify the same CDR3. The chain combines TRBV9 with TRBJ1-4, with a tentative D call TRBD1 (5 bases). The germline gives CDR1 SGDLS, CDR2 YYNGEE. Trimming stripped 2 bases from V and 6 bases from J, with 5 bases between. The CDR3 sequence is 12 residues long. The CDR3 is CASSVGDEKLFF. CDR3 nucleotides: TGTGCCAGCAGCGTGGGGGATGAAAAACTGTTTTTT.

The chain employs TRBV29-1 and TRBJ1-2, with TRBD1 identical over 10 bases. The CDR3 is 19 residues long. The V gene end was trimmed by 2 bases and the J gene end by 3 bases; junction bases not matched to a gene: 18. Germline lookup yields CDR1 SQVTM and CDR2 ANQGSEA. Here the CDR3 reads CSVEHLFVGTGALDYGYTF. As DNA, the CDR3 is TGCAGCGTTGAACATCTATTTGTAGGGACAGGGGCCCTCGACTATGGCTACACCTTC.

The chain joins TRBV30 to TRBJ2-2; D is unresolved. This CDR3 has 13 residues. CDR1 is GTSNPN and CDR2 is SVGIG in the germline V gene (reference sequence). Between the trimmed V and J ends, which lost 0 bases and 6 bases, there was a span of 8 bases. The CDR3: CAWSVLRPGELFF. DNA of the CDR3: TGTGCCTGGAGTGTACTGAGGCCCGGGGAGCTGTTTTTT. Supplemented by reference TRBV30 and TRBJ2-2, the full variable domain reads SQTIHQWPATLVQPVGSPLSLECTVEGTSNPNLYWYRQAAGRGLQLLFYSVGIGQISSEVPQNLSASRPQDRQFILSSKKLLLSDSGFYLCAWSVLRPGELFFGEGSRLTVL.

As for this clone: The same CDR3 arises from other DNA sequences in this sample as well. This sequence joins TRBV5-1 and TRBJ2-7; 7 bases line up with TRBD2. The CDR3 loop spans 14 amino acids. Germline CDR1 SGHRS, CDR2 YFSETQ. The ends lost 2 bases at V and 2 bases at J; junction bases unmatched: 4. In nucleotides, the CDR3 is TGCGCCAGCAGCTTTTCGGGGGGAACCTACGAGCAGTACTTC. Translation gives CASSFSGGTYEQYF.

V usage is TRBV19 and J usage is TRBJ2-5; no clear D. CDR3 length: 15 amino acids. Trimming took 3 bases from V and 5 from J, leaving 16 bases between them. Germline loops: CDR1 LNHDA, CDR2 SQIVND (reference sequence). The DNA for the CDR3 is TGTGCCAGTAGTATTGTAGACGCTCTCGCTGAGACCCAGTACTTC. Encoded protein: CASSIVDALAETQYF. The full variable domain, completed using reference TRBV19 and TRBJ2-5, is DGGITQSPKYLFRKEGQNVTLSCEQNLNHDAMYWYRQDPGQGLRLIYYSQIVNDFQKGDIAEGYSVSREKKESFPLTVTSAQKNPTAFYLCASSIVDALAETQYFGPGTRLLVL.

This clone is a singleton in its sample. The chain is built from TRBV4-1 and TRBJ1-2, with TRBD1 identical over 7 bases. V trimming: 5 bases; J trimming: 5 bases; junction bases outside the gene matches: 8. In germline, CDR1 is MGHRA, CDR2 YSYEKL. CDR3 length: 14 amino acids. CDR3 loop: CASSSTGASYGYTF. DNA of the CDR3: TGCGCCAGCAGCTCCACAGGGGCCTCTTATGGCTACACCTTC.

The chain has TRBV10-3 and TRBJ2-2; D is unresolved. The germline V gene encodes CDR1 ENHRY and CDR2 SYGVKD. The CDR3 has 14 amino acids. Trimming stripped 0 bases from V and 4 bases from J, with 6 bases between. Written as DNA, the CDR3 is TGTGCCATCAGTGAGTCTGTCCGCACCGGGGAGCTGTTTTTT. Amino acids: CAISESVRTGELFF.

This clone appeared once. The chain combines TRBV5-1 with TRBJ1-2, with D perhaps matching TRBD1 (6 bases). CDR1 SGHRS and CDR2 YFSETQ come from the germline V gene. Deletions cut 3 bases from V and 6 bases from J, with 24 bases between. This CDR3 has 17 residues. The CDR3, as DNA: TGCGCCAGCAGCTCCGAAGGAGGCGTGAACAGGGCCCATGGCTACACCTTC. Amino acids: CASSSEGGVNRAHGYTF.

The rearrangement uses TRBV19 and TRBJ1-2; TRBD1 matches at 7 bases. Germline loops: CDR1 LNHDA, CDR2 SQIVND (reference sequence). The CDR3 covers 15 residues. The trim removed 3 bases at V and 4 bases at J, leaving 8 bases unmatched. The chain's CDR3 is CASSMGRGILYGYTF. The DNA for the CDR3 is TGTGCCAGTAGTATGGGCAGGGGGATCCTCTATGGCTACACCTTC.

This chain uses TRBV11-2 with TRBJ2-5; D possibly uses TRBD1 or TRBD2 (5 bases each). V lost 0 bases and J 2 bases, leaving 16 bases between the germline ends. CDR3 size: 17 residues. From germline, CDR1 is SGHAT and CDR2 FQNNGV. The CDR3 DNA sequence: TGTGCCAGCAGCTTAGATCCTGGGGTATGGGGGCAAGAGACCCAGTACTTC. Its protein product is CASSLDPGVWGQETQYF.

The chain carries TRBV27 and TRBJ2-7; D is perhaps TRBD1 or TRBD2 (7 bases each). This CDR3 spans 16 amino acids. V gave up 7 bases and J gave up 2 bases, with 21 bases separating them. CDR1 and CDR2 (germline): MNHEY, SMNVEV (reference sequence). CDR3 sequence reads: CASTLWRETGTYEQYF. In DNA, the CDR3 is TGTGCCAGCACCCTATGGCGGGAGACAGGGACCTACGAGCAGTACTTC.

CDR3 coding DNA: TGTGCCTGGAGCCGAACAGGGAGGGGCTACACCTTC. Protein sequence: CAWSRTGRGYTF. The rearrangement links TRBV30 to TRBJ1-2, with D maybe TRBD1 (6 bases). This CDR3 is 12 amino acids long. The germline CDR1 and CDR2 sequences are GTSNPN and SVGIG (reference sequence). V was pared by 3 bases and J by 8 bases, with 13 bases between. The whole variable domain, remainder taken from reference TRBV30 and TRBJ1-2, is SQTIHQWPATLVQPVGSPLSLECTVEGTSNPNLYWYRQAAGRGLQLLFYSVGIGQISSEVPQNLSASRPQDRQFILSSKKLLLSDSGFYLCAWSRTGRGYTFGSGTRLTVV.

On this clone itself: An end of the junction differs from the germline gene, which may be a read error. This chain links TRBV5-1 with TRBJ2-2; D is possibly TRBD2 (5 bases). CDR1 is SGHRS, CDR2 YFSETQ, per germline. The CDR3 totals 14 residues. CDR3 sequence: CASSLERVTGELFF. CDR3 nucleotides: TGTGCCAGCAGCTTGGAGAGGGTGACCGGGGAGCTGTTTTTT.

The chain couples TRBV5-4 to TRBJ2-1; TRBD2 aligns across 14 bases. The length of the CDR3 is 14 residues. J lost 7 bases, V lost 7 bases, and 4 bases had no gene match. Germline V gene lookup returns CDR1 SGHNT and CDR2 YYREEE (reference sequence). CDR3 region: CASPGLAGENEQFF. The CDR3 DNA sequence: TGTGCCAGCCCGGGACTAGCGGGAGAGAATGAGCAGTTCTTC. Variable domain in full (rest from reference TRBV5-4 and TRBJ2-1): ETGVTQSPTHLIKTRGQQVTLRCSSQSGHNTVSWYQQALGQGPQFIFQYYREEENGRGNFPPRFSGLQFPNYSSELNVNALELDDSALYLCASPGLAGENEQFFGPGTRLTVL.

J is TRBJ2-1 and V is TRBV4-3; 9 bases fit TRBD2. The germline V gene has CDR1 LGHNA and CDR2 YSLEER. The CDR3 is 15 residues long. V was clipped by 2 bases and J by 3 bases; unmatched bases: 2. The CDR3, as DNA: TGCGCCAGCAGCCAACTAGCGGGAATCTACAATGAGCAGTTCTTC. The encoded protein is CASSQLAGIYNEQFF.

The V gene is TRBV11-2, the J gene TRBJ2-7; 10 bases are a match to TRBD2. CDR1 is SGHAT, CDR2 FQNNGV, per germline. The length of the CDR3 is 15 residues. Germline trimming cut 2 bases from V and 3 bases from J; bases unmatched to any gene: 4. The CDR3 here is CASSLSTSGNYEQYF. CDR3 bases: TGTGCCAGCAGCTTATCCACTAGCGGGAACTACGAGCAGTACTTC. Filled out from reference TRBV11-2 and TRBJ2-7, the complete variable domain reads EAGVAQSPRYKIIEKRQSVAFWCNPISGHATLYWYQQILGQGPKLLIQFQNNGVVDDSQLPKDRFSAERLKGVDSTLKIQPAKLEDSAVYLCASSLSTSGNYEQYFGPGTRLTVT.

The genes are TRBV11-2 and TRBJ1-1; D might be TRBD1 (6 bases). Trimming took off 1 base at V and 7 bases at J, with 16 bases between the two ends. CDR3 length: 15 amino acids. Germline-derived CDR1 and CDR2 are SGHAT and FQNNGV. CDR3 protein: CASSLGLRTDNEAFF. The DNA of the CDR3 is TGTGCCAGCAGCTTAGGGCTACGGACAGACAATGAAGCTTTCTTT.

This CDR3 reads CASSSRDGEGQPQHF. The CDR3 DNA sequence: TGTGCCAGCAGCTCCCGCGACGGGGAAGGTCAGCCCCAGCATTTT. The chain recombines TRBV7-9 with TRBJ1-5, with D uncertain. The ends were cut back, 4 bases at V and 6 bases at J, with 16 bases in the middle. Germline assignment: CDR1 SEHNR and CDR2 FQNEAQ (reference sequence). The CDR3 consists of 15 residues.

The chain carries TRBV7-9 and TRBJ2-7, with D possibly being TRBD1 (6 bases). The V gene lost 3 bases and the J gene lost 1 base, with 10 bases spanning the gap. The CDR3 length is 14 residues. The germline gives CDR1 SEHNR, CDR2 FQNEAQ (reference sequence). CDR3 coding DNA: TGTGCCAGCAGCTTCTACAGGGATTCCTACGAGCAGTACTTC. Translating it yields CASSFYRDSYEQYF.

CDR3 nucleotides: TGTGCCATCAGATCGAAATTGAACACTGAAGCTTTCTTT. Protein: CAIRSKLNTEAFF. The rearrangement joins TRBV10-3 to TRBJ1-1, with D hard to call. CDR1 and CDR2 (germline): ENHRY, SYGVKD. Trimming took off 6 bases at V and 0 bases at J, with 8 bases between the two ends. The CDR3 is made up of 13 amino acids.

This clone came up once. CDR3 nucleotide sequence: TGTGCCAGCAGTTACGTAGCGGGAAAATCCTACGAGCAGTACTTC. Its translation: CASSYVAGKSYEQYF. This chain joins TRBV6-5 and TRBJ2-7, with 8 bases matching TRBD2. The CDR3 length is 15 residues. The germline V gene encodes CDR1 MNHEY and CDR2 SVGAGI. The J segment lost 1 base and the V segment lost 2 bases, leaving 4 bases of the junction unmatched.

With respect to this clone: Other DNA sequences in this sample translate to the same CDR3. The rearrangement uses TRBV9 and TRBJ2-7; 7 nucleotides agree with TRBD2. CDR3 size: 14 residues. V was clipped by 2 bases and J by 0 bases; unmatched bases: 2. Germline CDR1 reads SGDLS; CDR2 reads YYNGEE. The CDR3 reads CASSVSGISYEQYF. As DNA, the CDR3 is TGTGCCAGCAGCGTGAGCGGGATCTCCTACGAGCAGTACTTC.

The table lists this clone with a count of one. Other DNA sequences in this sample translate to the same CDR3. The gene calls are TRBV5-4 and TRBJ2-7, with D maybe TRBD2 (5 bases). CDR1 and CDR2 from the germline V gene are SGHNT and YYREEE (reference sequence). V was pared by 4 bases and J by 3 bases, with 14 bases between. The CDR3 is made up of 14 amino acids. Written as DNA, the CDR3 is TGTGCCAGCAGCCCAGGACGGGGAAACTACGAGCAGTACTTC. Translation: CASSPGRGNYEQYF.